This T cell receptor (beta chain) is from a study of blood T cell repertoires in COVID-19 (dated by TCRdb to the early 2020s). As for the study more broadly: Samples covering the acute and convalescent phases of COVID-19 were provided by collaborators in the United States, Italy and Spain. The repertoires were made available in a free public database intended to serve as a resource for research on the immune response to SARS-CoV-2. The material from the prospective study consisted of cDNA or gDNA derived from T cells, B-cell-depleted T cells, or PBMCs. The dataset comprised deeply sampled blood TCRbeta repertoires from subjects exposed to, actively infected with, or recovered from COVID-19. The samples were drawn from two sources: the first 160 participants of the ongoing ImmuneRACE study, and over 1,000 subjects contributed by 6 global collaborators. HLA class I and class II types, where available, came from metadata supplied by the sample provider rather than from assay-based typing. The sample metadata nearly always contained a de-identified subject ID, COVID-19 status, age in years and sex.

General conclusions and limits of the study: Clinical and demographic metadata were provided uncurated, with the amount varying by source and participant.

This clone was observed a single time. This clone's antigen is unknown. Per-base qualities were not stored, and no clone one base away is much larger. TCRbeta CDR3 regions were amplified from genomic DNA by means of the immunoSEQ Assay, a bias-controlled multiplex PCR. In the source study's methods: The number of nucleated cells in each sample was estimated from the amplification of reference gene primers within the assay. To quantify the absolute abundance of each unique TCRbeta CDR3 rearrangement, sequence reads were collapsed and filtered. For each sample, productive Simpson clonality was calculated as the square root of Simpson's diversity index across productive rearrangements. The source is immuneACCESS, and TCRdb retained only in-frame sequences with V and J called. Part of the clones is not carried over; for the studies checked, unresolved V genes explain less than half of this, and the remainder is unexplained. V, J and clone size were drawn from that table, and D and trimming were deduced from the DNA. The sample records about 400,000 clones, over 75% of which are singletons. The top ten constitute around 2% of the sample.

CDR1 and CDR2 were assigned from the germline V gene as SNHLY and FYNNEI. V and J lose 4 bases and 4 bases, and a span of 5 bases separates them. The CDR3 spans 12 residues, from the cysteine through the phenylalanine. Only the CDR3 DNA is retained, 36 bases long and in frame from the first base. Enrolling through a virtual design, the prospective study's participants ranged in age from roughly 18 to 95 years and lived across roughly 23 United States geographic areas. To assign participants to cohorts, the prospective study relied on clinical history that participants themselves reported in a screening survey and a study questionnaire. In the prospective study, whole blood, serum and a nasopharyngeal or oropharyngeal swab were collected from each participant by mobile phlebotomists. Over a roughly two-month period, participants in the prospective study had the option of providing additional blood draws and questionnaires. Prospective study blood samples were shipped either frozen or at room temperature before DNA extraction.

The source is a woman aged 35 to 49 with acute COVID-19. Sequencing was performed on PBMCs or T cells enriched from blood (not recorded which). The rearranged segments are TRBV2 and TRBJ2-1; perhaps TRBD1 is the D gene, with 5 bases matching. The DNA sequence reads TGTGCCAGCAGTGGACAGTACAATGAGCAGTTCTTC. Its amino acids are CASSGQYNEQFF.